This T cell receptor beta chain was identified in a study of T-cell memory formation after mild COVID-19. From the 5' RACE reads, TCRdb called clonotypes with MiXCR, one entry per CDR3 protein. Of approximately 240,000 distinct CDR3 sequences in the sample, about 17% were seen once. This clonotype showed up just a few times. J was trimmed by 6 bases and V by 3 bases; bases with no gene match: 8. Germline V CDR1 and CDR2: SQVTM, ANQGSEA. The CDR3 spans 13 residues. Material: PBMCs or a T cell subset sorted from them (not recorded which). The sequence was collected from a man younger than 35 who had mild COVID-19 (a few samples of this study predate the infection). Cell type and time point are not known. The V call is TRBV29-1, the J call TRBJ2-7; 7 positions match TRBD1. The CDR3 nucleotides read TGCAGCGTTGAGAATGACAGGGCCCGCGAGCAGTACTTC. This translates into CSVENDRAREQYF.